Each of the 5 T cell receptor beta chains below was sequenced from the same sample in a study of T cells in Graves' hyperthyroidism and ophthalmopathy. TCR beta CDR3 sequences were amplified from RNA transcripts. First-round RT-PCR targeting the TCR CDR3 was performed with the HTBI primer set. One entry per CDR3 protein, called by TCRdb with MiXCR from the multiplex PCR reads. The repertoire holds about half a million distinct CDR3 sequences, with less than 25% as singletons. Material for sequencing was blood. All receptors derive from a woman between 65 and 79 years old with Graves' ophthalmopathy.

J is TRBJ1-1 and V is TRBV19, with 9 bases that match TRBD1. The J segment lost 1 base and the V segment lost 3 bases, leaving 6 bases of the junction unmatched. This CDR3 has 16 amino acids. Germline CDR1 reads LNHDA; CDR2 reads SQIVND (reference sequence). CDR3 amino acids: CASSISGTGWNTEAFF. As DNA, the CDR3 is TGTGCCAGTAGTATCTCTGGGACAGGGTGGAACACTGAAGCTTTCTTT. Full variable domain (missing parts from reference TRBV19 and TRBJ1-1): DGGITQSPKYLFRKEGQNVTLSCEQNLNHDAMYWYRQDPGQGLRLIYYSQIVNDFQKGDIAEGYSVSREKKESFPLTVTSAQKNPTAFYLCASSISGTGWNTEAFFGQGTRLTVV.

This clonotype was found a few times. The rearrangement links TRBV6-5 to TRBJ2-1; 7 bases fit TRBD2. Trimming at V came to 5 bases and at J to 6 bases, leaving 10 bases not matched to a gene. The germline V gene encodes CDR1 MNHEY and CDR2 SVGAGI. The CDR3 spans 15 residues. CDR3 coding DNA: TGTGCCAGCAGTCGCCCGGGGAGGGCCGGCAATGAGCAGTTCTTC. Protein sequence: CASSRPGRAGNEQFF.

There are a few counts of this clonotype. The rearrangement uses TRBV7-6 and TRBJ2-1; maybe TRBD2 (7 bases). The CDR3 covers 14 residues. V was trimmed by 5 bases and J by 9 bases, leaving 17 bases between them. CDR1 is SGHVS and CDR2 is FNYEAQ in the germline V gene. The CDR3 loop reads CASSLLGGGGEQFF. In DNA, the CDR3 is TGTGCCAGCAGCCTACTGGGGGGGGGCGGTGAGCAGTTCTTC.

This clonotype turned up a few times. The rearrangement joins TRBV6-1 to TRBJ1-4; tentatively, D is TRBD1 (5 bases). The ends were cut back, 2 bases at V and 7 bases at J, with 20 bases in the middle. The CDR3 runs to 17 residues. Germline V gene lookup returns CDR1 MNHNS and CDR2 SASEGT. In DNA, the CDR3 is TGTGCCAGCAGTGAAAGGAGGACACGAAGGAAGAGTGAAAAACTGTTTTTT. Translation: CASSERRTRRKSEKLFF.

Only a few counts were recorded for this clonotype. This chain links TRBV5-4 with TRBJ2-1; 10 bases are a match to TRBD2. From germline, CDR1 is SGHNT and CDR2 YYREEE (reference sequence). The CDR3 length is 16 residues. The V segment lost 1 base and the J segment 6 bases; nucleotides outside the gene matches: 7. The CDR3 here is CASSLSLAGDGNEQFF. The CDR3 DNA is TGTGCCAGCAGCTTGAGTCTAGCGGGAGATGGCAATGAGCAGTTCTTC.